This T cell receptor beta chain derives from a study of blood T cell repertoires in COVID-19. Study summary: Some COVID-19 samples were acute and others convalescent; all came from the United States, Italy and Spain. In each case, the material was cDNA or gDNA derived from T cells, B-cell-depleted T cells, or PBMCs.

Sequenced by immunoSEQ multiplex PCR; TCRdb stores in-frame clones only, minus some. Of about 13,000 clones listed, roughly 90% were seen once; the top ten hold less than 3.5%. This CDR3 comprises 13 residues. Germline V gives CDR1 WSHSY, CDR2 SAAADI. The V gene lost 2 bases and the J gene lost 9 bases, with 14 bases spanning the gap. The sample consisted of peripheral blood. The TCR sequence derives from a human donor in a cohort sampled during active COVID-19. J is TRBJ2-7 and V is TRBV10-2; TRBD1 is a possible D gene (5 bases). The CDR3 spells CASSEKGLTGQYF. As DNA, the CDR3 is TGCGCCAGCAGTGAGAAGGGGTTAACTGGGCAGTACTTC.